A selection of T cell receptor beta chains follows, all from one sample in a study of vaccination and CD4 T cells after COVID-19. Each CDR3 protein gets one entry after TCRdb re-called the PCR reads with MiXCR. The table includes some 10,000 distinct CDR3 sequences, around three fifths detected once. These TCRs are of unknown antigen specificity. The sample taken for sequencing was CD4+ T cells from blood, cultured in vitro. Receptors were obtained from a human donor who had recovered from COVID-19. CDR3s include the opening cysteine and the closing phenylalanine or tryptophan. A D gene is named only where the DNA matches it firmly.

D,length,J,V,CDR3
-,14,TRBJ2-7,TRBV6-1,CASSLSGQRYEQYF
-,14,TRBJ2-3,TRBV20-1,CSAFPDRAPDTQYF
-,13,TRBJ1-2,TRBV12-3/TRBV12-4,CASSWADNYGYTF
-,15,TRBJ2-6,TRBV6-2/TRBV6-3,CASSRILSGANVLTF
TRBD2,17,TRBJ2-5,TRBV12-5,CASGLGLAGGSGETQYF
TRBD1,13,TRBJ1-2,TRBV20-1,CSARPGQDYGYTF
-,15,TRBJ1-5,TRBV7-2,CASSLYWTFDQPQHF
-,13,TRBJ2-1,TRBV25-1,CASSEYSSDEQFF
-,14,TRBJ1-1,TRBV7-2,CASSLWSRNTEAFF
TRBD2,15,TRBJ2-2,TRBV6-1,CASSTERENTGELFF
TRBD1,17,TRBJ1-5,TRBV20-1,CSARDPGRGLRNQPQHF
TRBD1,12,TRBJ1-2,TRBV20-1,CSAVPGGEGYTF
-,13,TRBJ1-1,TRBV6-2/TRBV6-3,CASRDTGNTEAFF
-,16,TRBJ2-2,TRBV7-3,CASSLQQASNTGELFF
TRBD1,15,TRBJ2-7,TRBV27,CASSLPGQGVYEQYF
-,12,TRBJ1-5,TRBV20-1,CSAKYSNQPQHF
TRBD2,15,TRBJ2-1,TRBV7-2,CASSQSGGRYNEQFF
TRBD1,17,TRBJ2-5,TRBV28,CASSPFRIGQAQETQYF
TRBD1,16,TRBJ2-6,TRBV19,CASSNPTGVGANVLTF
-,13,TRBJ1-1,TRBV29-1,CSVEAPPGTEAFF
-,14,TRBJ2-2,TRBV15,CATSRDGIMGELFF
-,13,TRBJ2-1,TRBV30,CAWSQGLFNEQFF
-,13,TRBJ1-3,TRBV12-3/TRBV12-4,CASSLWWGNTIYF
-,17,TRBJ1-3,TRBV4-1,CASSHPRGLGPGNTIYF
TRBD1,15,TRBJ2-7,TRBV27,CASSPSGQGTYEQYF
-,14,TRBJ1-1,TRBV11-3,CASSLARGNTEAFF
-,16,TRBJ2-6,TRBV9,CASSALPGLGANVLTF
-,13,TRBJ2-2,TRBV20-1,CSVGGPLTGELFF
TRBD2,16,TRBJ2-1,TRBV7-9,CASSLVRRGYNNEQFF
-,14,TRBJ1-2,TRBV19,CASSITGSSRGYTF
-,12,TRBJ2-3,TRBV6-1,CASSRGADTQYF
-,9,TRBJ2-7,TRBV24-1,CATYYEQYF
-,16,TRBJ1-3,TRBV6-2/TRBV6-3,CASSRGGRDSGNTIYF
-,15,TRBJ1-5,TRBV19,CASVRSKNSNQPQHF
-,14,TRBJ2-3,TRBV19,CASSIGVPPDTQYF
-,11,TRBJ2-7,TRBV28,CASSGIYEQYF
-,11,TRBJ1-1,TRBV6-1,CASIRNTEAFF